This TCR beta chain was sequenced for a study of metastatic and nonmetastatic thyroid tumors. Across the study: For malignant and benign thyroid patients, tumor or nodule tissue and blood were the sources whose repertoires were compared. Overall study results and limits: Benign nodules reportedly had significantly lower TCR beta diversity than malignant thyroid tumors in blood and tumor.

Thyroid surgery was performed in patients who had received no treatment beforehand. The germline CDR1 and CDR2 sequences are SEHNR and FQNEAQ (reference sequence). V was shortened by 1 base and J by 6 bases, with 10 bases between the two germline ends. The CDR3 extends over 13 amino acids. TCRdb ran MiXCR on the PCR reads. The table shows 50,000 to 65,000 clones, with just over 4% occurring only once. This clone occurred many times. What it binds is not known. Other DNA sequences in the sample encode the same CDR3. The clonotype was recovered from a female donor with papillary thyroid cancer or a benign thyroid nodule (not recorded which). Some clones in this sample may be carry-over from other donors' samples. The sample was blood. The chain joins TRBV7-9 to TRBJ2-7; D gene uncertain. The CDR3 protein is CASSLDPLGEQYF. For the CDR3, the DNA is TGTGCCAGCAGCTTAGACCCCTTGGGCGAGCAGTACTTC.